This T cell receptor (beta chain) is from a study of shared clonotypes between healthy human individuals. Whole-study findings and limits: Read depth was anticipated to influence clonotype sharing among donors.

In germline, CDR1 is MNHEY, CDR2 SVGAGI. V was shortened by 2 bases and J by 0 bases, with 5 bases between the two germline ends. This CDR3 contains 14 residues. The unsorted samples took tens of millions of PBMCs to get genomic DNA. Genomic DNA from each subset was divided evenly over several immunoSEQ plates. Here immunoSEQ multiplex PCR was the method, and the copy in TCRdb shows in-frame clones only, minus some. The sample carries hundreds of thousands of clones, roughly 72% recorded once. This clone was observed a handful of times. Its specificity is unknown. The V and J genes are TRBV6-5 and TRBJ1-3; D gene ambiguous. Sequencing was done on a sample of PBMCs. This receptor was obtained from a middle-aged woman in good health. Some clones in this sample may be carry-over from other donors' samples. CDR3 coding DNA: TGTGCCAGCAGTTACAGGAACTCTGGAAACACCATATATTTT. Translation: CASSYRNSGNTIYF.